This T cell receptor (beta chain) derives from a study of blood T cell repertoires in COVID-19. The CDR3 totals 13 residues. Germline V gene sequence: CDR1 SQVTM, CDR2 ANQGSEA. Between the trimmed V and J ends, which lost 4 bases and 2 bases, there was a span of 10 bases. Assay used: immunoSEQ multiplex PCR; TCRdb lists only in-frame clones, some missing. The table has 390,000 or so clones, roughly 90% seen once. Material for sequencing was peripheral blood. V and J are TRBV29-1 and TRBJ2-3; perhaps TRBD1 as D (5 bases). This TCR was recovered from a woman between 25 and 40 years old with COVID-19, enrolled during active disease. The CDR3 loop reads CSVGTRDTDTQYF. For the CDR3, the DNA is TGCAGCGTTGGGACCAGGGACACAGATACGCAGTATTTT.